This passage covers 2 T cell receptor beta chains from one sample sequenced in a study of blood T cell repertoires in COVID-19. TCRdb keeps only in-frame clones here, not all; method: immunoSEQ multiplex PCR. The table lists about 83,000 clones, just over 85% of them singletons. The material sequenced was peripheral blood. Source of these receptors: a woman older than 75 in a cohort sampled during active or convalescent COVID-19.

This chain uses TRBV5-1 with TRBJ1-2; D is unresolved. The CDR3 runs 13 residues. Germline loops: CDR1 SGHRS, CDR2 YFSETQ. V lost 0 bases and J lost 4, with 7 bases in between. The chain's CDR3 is CASSLDGSYGYTF. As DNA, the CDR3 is TGCGCCAGCAGCTTGGATGGGAGCTATGGCTACACCTTC.

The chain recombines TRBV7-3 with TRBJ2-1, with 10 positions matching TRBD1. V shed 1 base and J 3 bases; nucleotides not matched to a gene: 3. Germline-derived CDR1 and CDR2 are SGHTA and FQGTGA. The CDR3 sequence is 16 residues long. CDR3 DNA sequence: TGTGCCAGCAGCTTAAACCGGGACAGGGGCTACAATGAGCAGTTCTTC. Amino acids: CASSLNRDRGYNEQFF.